The T cell receptor (beta chain) described here comes from a study of T-cell memory formation after mild COVID-19. Germline lookup yields CDR1 MNHEY and CDR2 SVGEGT. The germline V and J ends were trimmed by 6 bases and 0 bases, with 12 bases remaining between them. CDR3 length equals 15 residues. TCRdb re-derived calls from the 5' RACE reads in MiXCR, one entry per CDR3 protein. The sample yields approximately 440,000 distinct CDR3 sequences, 15% to 25% seen once. This chain links TRBV6-2 or TRBV6-3 with TRBJ2-1, with D maybe TRBD2 (6 bases). Sequences were obtained from PBMCs or a T cell subset sorted from them (not recorded which). The TCR comes from an adult woman who had mild COVID-19 (a few samples of this study predate the infection). Cell type and time point are not known. Here the CDR3 reads CASREGLSSYNEQFF. In DNA, the CDR3 is TGTGCCAGCAGGGAGGGACTGAGCTCCTACAATGAGCAGTTCTTC.